A single sample is the source of the 19 T cell receptor beta chains below, sequenced in a study of blood T cell repertoires in COVID-19. Profiling relied on immunoSEQ multiplex PCR, and the TCRdb table lists in-frame clones only, not all of them. The sample holds about 120,000 clones, around four fifths seen once. The sample comprised peripheral blood. The receptors here all came from a man older than 75 with active or convalescent COVID-19.

In this sample, this clone turned up once. This chain uses TRBV30 with TRBJ2-2; D may be TRBD2 (6 bases). The ends were cut back, 3 bases at V and 7 bases at J, with 15 bases in the middle. The germline V gene has CDR1 GTSNPN and CDR2 SVGIG (reference sequence). The CDR3 has 14 amino acids. CDR3 nucleotides: TGTGCCTGGAGCGCCGGACTATCGAGCGGGGAGCTGTTTTTT. Translating it yields CAWSAGLSSGELFF.

The chain is built from TRBV24-1 and TRBJ2-1; TRBD2 aligns across 11 bases. Germline V lookup: CDR1 KGHDR, CDR2 SFDVKD. The CDR3 runs 16 residues. J gave up 4 bases and V 3 bases, and 4 bases lay outside the gene matches. Here the CDR3 reads CATSDGSSGGYNEQFF. As DNA, the CDR3 is TGTGCCACCAGTGATGGATCTAGCGGGGGGTACAATGAGCAGTTCTTC.

This chain links TRBV10-3 with TRBJ1-1, with TRBD1 identical over 7 bases. Germline V gene data show CDR1 as ENHRY and CDR2 as SYGVKD. The CDR3 contains 14 residues. Trimming removed 4 bases from V and 8 bases from J; junction bases left unmatched: 10. CDR3 loop: CAISAGRGVAEAFF. CDR3 sequence (DNA): TGTGCCATCAGTGCGGGCAGGGGGGTAGCGGAAGCTTTCTTT.

The chain carries TRBV19 and TRBJ2-4, with 11 bases matching TRBD1. J was trimmed by 8 bases and V by 6 bases; bases with no gene match: 6. Germline V gives CDR1 LNHDA, CDR2 SQIVND (reference sequence). The CDR3 covers 14 residues. The CDR3 loop reads CASRRTGGTDIQYF. The DNA for the CDR3 is TGTGCCAGTAGGAGGACAGGGGGCACGGACATTCAGTACTTC.

V usage is TRBV6-5 and J usage is TRBJ2-2; TRBD2 matches 12 bases. The CDR3 is 15 residues long. Germline V CDR1 and CDR2: MNHEY, SVGAGI. After removal of 6 bases from V and 8 bases from J, the junction contained 7 bases not matched to a gene. CDR3 loop: CASRTSGGFLGELFF. The CDR3 DNA reads as TGTGCCAGCAGGACTAGCGGGGGCTTTTTAGGGGAGCTGTTTTTT.

This clone turned up a few times. The J gene is TRBJ1-1, the V gene TRBV4-3; a weak D match, TRBD1 (6 bases). The length of the CDR3 is 13 residues. Deletions cut 4 bases from V and 4 bases from J, with 10 bases between. Germline V gene lookup returns CDR1 LGHNA and CDR2 YSLEER. Written as DNA, the CDR3 is TGCGCCAGCAGCCCTAGGGGGGGCACTGAAGCTTTCTTT. It yields the protein CASSPRGGTEAFF.

The V gene is TRBV28, the J gene TRBJ2-3; D is perhaps TRBD2 (6 bases). With 5 bases removed from V and 2 bases from J, the gap between germline ends came to 11 bases. Germline V lookup: CDR1 MDHEN, CDR2 SYDVKM. The CDR3 is 14 residues long. The DNA of the CDR3 is TGTGCCAGCAGTCGAGGACTAAACACAGATACGCAGTATTTT. Translation gives CASSRGLNTDTQYF. The whole variable domain, remainder taken from reference TRBV28 and TRBJ2-3, is DVKVTQSSRYLVKRTGEKVFLECVQDMDHENMFWYRQDPGLGLRLIYFSYDVKMKEKGDIPEGYSVSREKKERFSLILESASTNQTSMYLCASSRGLNTDTQYFGPGTRLTVL.

V is TRBV27 and J is TRBJ1-6; perhaps TRBD1 as D (6 bases). This CDR3 spans 14 amino acids. CDR1 MNHEY and CDR2 SMNVEV come from the germline V gene (reference sequence). The V and J ends lost 5 bases and 10 bases respectively, with 15 bases between them. The CDR3 loop is CASSPGHHPSPLHF. CDR3 bases: TGTGCCAGCAGTCCGGGACACCACCCCTCACCCCTCCACTTT.

This clone was seen a single time. This sequence joins TRBV7-2 and TRBJ2-6; D unresolved. Germline V gene data show CDR1 as SGHTA and CDR2 as FQGNSA. Trimming pared 4 bases from V and 0 bases from J, leaving 7 bases between. This CDR3 contains 15 residues. CDR3 nucleotide sequence: TGTACCAGCAGCTATACTGGCTCTGGGGCCAACGTCCTGACTTTC. Amino acids: CTSSYTGSGANVLTF.

The V call is TRBV5-5, the J call TRBJ2-3, with 8 bases lining up with TRBD2. The CDR3 extends over 16 amino acids. The V gene's germline CDR1 is SGHKS and CDR2 YYEKEE (reference sequence). Trimming at V came to 5 bases and at J to 0 bases, leaving 8 bases not matched to a gene. The CDR3 reads CASSSGLAQSTDTQYF. Here the CDR3 DNA reads TGTGCCAGCAGTTCCGGACTAGCTCAGAGCACAGATACGCAGTATTTT.

CDR3 sequence (DNA): TGTGCCAGCAGCCCTCCGCTTTTCGGGGGACACAATGAGCAGTTCTTC. Its translation is CASSPPLFGGHNEQFF. The gene calls are TRBV3-1 (or the pseudogene TRBV3-2) and TRBJ2-1; maybe TRBD2 (6 bases). Germline-derived CDR1 and CDR2 are LGHDT and YNNKEL (reference sequence). Trimming removed 4 bases from V and 5 bases from J, with 18 bases in between. The length of the CDR3 is 16 residues.

CDR3 sequence: CASAKDRGVGYTF. CDR3 sequence (DNA): TGTGCCAGCGCGAAGGACAGGGGTGTTGGCTACACCTTC. The rearrangement joins TRBV27 to TRBJ1-2; 9 bases fit TRBD1. This CDR3 region has 13 residues. The ends lost 8 bases at V and 7 bases at J; junction bases unmatched: 8. Germline V CDR1 and CDR2: MNHEY, SMNVEV (reference sequence).

The chain couples TRBV10-3 to TRBJ1-6, with TRBD1 identical over 9 bases. This CDR3 region has 15 residues. Losses at the gene ends were 6 bases for V and 5 bases for J; bases not matched to a gene: 5. Germline V gene lookup returns CDR1 ENHRY and CDR2 SYGVKD. CDR3 in amino acids: CAIRAGQGDNSPLHF. Written as DNA, the CDR3 is TGTGCCATCAGAGCGGGACAGGGCGATAATTCACCCCTCCACTTT.

This clone was counted a single time. CDR3 amino acids: CASSLGAGSTDTQYF. CDR3 in DNA: TGTGCCAGCAGCTTAGGAGCGGGAAGCACAGATACGCAGTATTTT. This chain uses TRBV11-2 with TRBJ2-3; 7 positions match TRBD2. The V gene's germline CDR1 is SGHAT and CDR2 FQNNGV. There are 15 residues in the CDR3. Trimming took 1 base from V and 0 from J; bases not matched to a gene: 1. The variable domain in full, completed from reference TRBV11-2 and TRBJ2-3, reads EAGVAQSPRYKIIEKRQSVAFWCNPISGHATLYWYQQILGQGPKLLIQFQNNGVVDDSQLPKDRFSAERLKGVDSTLKIQPAKLEDSAVYLCASSLGAGSTDTQYFGPGTRLTVL.

The genes are TRBV7-2 and TRBJ2-7; weak D call: TRBD1 (6 bases). CDR3 length: 14 amino acids. The ends were cut back, 1 base at V and 3 bases at J, with 10 bases in the middle. In germline, CDR1 is SGHTA, CDR2 FQGNSA. CDR3 in DNA: TGTGCCAGCAGCTTAGATTGGACAGACTACGAGCAGTACTTC. Translation: CASSLDWTDYEQYF.

The chain recombines TRBV5-1 with TRBJ2-3; 7 bases align to TRBD1. Germline assignment: CDR1 SGHRS and CDR2 YFSETQ. V was clipped by 4 bases and J by 4 bases; unmatched bases: 12. The CDR3 runs to 16 residues. As DNA, the CDR3 is TGCGCCAGCAGCCCTCCGGCTACAGGGGCTGCAGATACGCAGTATTTT. Encoded protein: CASSPPATGAADTQYF. Looking up the rest from reference TRBV5-1 and TRBJ2-3 gives the full variable domain: KAGVTQTPRYLIKTRGQQVTLSCSPISGHRSVSWYQQTPGQGLQFLFEYFSETQRNKGNFPGRFSGRQFSNSRSEMNVSTLELGDSALYLCASSPPATGAADTQYFGPGTRLTVL.

The chain is built from TRBV24-1 and TRBJ2-3; 7 nucleotides line up with TRBD1. There are 16 residues in the CDR3. Germline CDR1 and CDR2: KGHDR and SFDVKD. Germline trimming cut 6 bases from V and 2 bases from J; bases unmatched to any gene: 10. The CDR3 sequence: CATSHTTGQNTDTQYF. CDR3 sequence (DNA): TGTGCCACCAGTCACACCACGGGACAGAACACAGATACGCAGTATTTT.

This chain connects TRBV3-1 (or the pseudogene TRBV3-2) to TRBJ1-5; the D is unclear. Germline lookup yields CDR1 LGHDT and CDR2 YNNKEL (reference sequence). V was shortened by 4 bases and J by 1 base, with 11 bases between the two germline ends. The CDR3 is 15 residues long. In nucleotides, the CDR3 is TGTGCCAGCAGCCCCCGCGACTCAAGCAATCAGCCCCAGCATTTT. Protein product: CASSPRDSSNQPQHF.

V is TRBV12-5 and J is TRBJ1-5; 7 bases are shared with TRBD1. V was clipped by 2 bases and J by 0 bases; unmatched bases: 10. The CDR3 is made up of 18 amino acids. Germline CDR1 reads LGHNT; CDR2 reads FRNRAP. This CDR3 is CASGLNPTGSYSNQPQHF. The CDR3 nucleotides read TGTGCTAGTGGTTTGAACCCGACAGGGAGTTATAGCAATCAGCCCCAGCATTTT.